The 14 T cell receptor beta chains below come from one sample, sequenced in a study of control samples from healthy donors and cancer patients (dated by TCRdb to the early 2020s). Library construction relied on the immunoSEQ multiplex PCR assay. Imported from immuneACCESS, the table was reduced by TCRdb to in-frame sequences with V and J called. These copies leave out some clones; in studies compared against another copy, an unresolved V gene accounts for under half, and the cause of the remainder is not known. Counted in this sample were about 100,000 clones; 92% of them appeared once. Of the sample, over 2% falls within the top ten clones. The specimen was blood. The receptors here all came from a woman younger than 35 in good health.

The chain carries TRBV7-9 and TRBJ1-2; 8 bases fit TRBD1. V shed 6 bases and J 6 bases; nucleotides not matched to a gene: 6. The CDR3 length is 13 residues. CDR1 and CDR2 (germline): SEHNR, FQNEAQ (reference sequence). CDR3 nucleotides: TGTGCCAGCAGAGCCACAGGGGGGGATGGCTACACCTTC. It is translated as CASRATGGDGYTF.

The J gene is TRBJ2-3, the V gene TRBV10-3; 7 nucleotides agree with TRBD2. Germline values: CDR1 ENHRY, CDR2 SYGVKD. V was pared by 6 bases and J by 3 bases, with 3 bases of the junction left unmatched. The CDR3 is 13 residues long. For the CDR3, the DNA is TGTGCCATCAGACGGGAGGTAACAGATACGCAGTATTTT. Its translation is CAIRREVTDTQYF.

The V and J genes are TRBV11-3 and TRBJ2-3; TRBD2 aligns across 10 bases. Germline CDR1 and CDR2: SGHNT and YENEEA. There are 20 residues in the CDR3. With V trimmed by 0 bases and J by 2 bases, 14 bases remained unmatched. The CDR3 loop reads CASSLDKFPSGRFNTDTQYF. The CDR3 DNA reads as TGTGCCAGCAGCTTAGATAAATTCCCTAGCGGGAGATTCAACACAGATACGCAGTATTTT.

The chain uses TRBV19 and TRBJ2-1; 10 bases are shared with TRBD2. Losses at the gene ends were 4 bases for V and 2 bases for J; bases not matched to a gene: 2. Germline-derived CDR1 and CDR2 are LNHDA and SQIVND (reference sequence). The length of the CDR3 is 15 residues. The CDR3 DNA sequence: TGTGCCAGTAGTAAAGGACTAGCGGCCTACAATGAGCAGTTCTTC. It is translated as CASSKGLAAYNEQFF.

The CDR3 spells CASSIGRWGRGNSPLHF. The CDR3 nucleotides read TGTGCCAGTAGTATCGGCCGCTGGGGCAGGGGGAATTCACCCCTCCACTTT. The V gene is TRBV19, the J gene TRBJ1-6, with TRBD1 matching over 7 bases. The CDR3 is made up of 17 amino acids. The V gene's germline CDR1 is LNHDA and CDR2 SQIVND (reference sequence). The V segment lost 3 bases and the J segment 7 bases; nucleotides outside the gene matches: 12.

CDR3 nucleotides: TGCGCCAGCAGGGCCAGCGGGGGGGCAACCGGGGAGCTGTTTTTT. This encodes CASRASGGATGELFF. V usage is TRBV10-2 and J usage is TRBJ2-2; TRBD2 agrees at 10 bases. The CDR3 is 15 residues long. V dropped 6 bases and J dropped 5; count of bases not matched to a gene: 6. Germline-derived CDR1 and CDR2 are WSHSY and SAAADI.

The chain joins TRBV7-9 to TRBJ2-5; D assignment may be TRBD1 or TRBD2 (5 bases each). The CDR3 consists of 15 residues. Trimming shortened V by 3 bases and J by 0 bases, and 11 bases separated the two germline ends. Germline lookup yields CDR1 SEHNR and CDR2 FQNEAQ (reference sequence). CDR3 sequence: CASSFRLGDQETQYF. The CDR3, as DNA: TGTGCCAGCAGCTTTCGACTGGGGGACCAAGAGACCCAGTACTTC.

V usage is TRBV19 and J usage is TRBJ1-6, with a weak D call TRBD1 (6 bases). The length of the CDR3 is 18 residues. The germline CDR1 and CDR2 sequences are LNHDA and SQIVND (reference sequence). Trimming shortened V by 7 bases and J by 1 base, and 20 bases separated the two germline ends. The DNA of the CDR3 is TGTGCCAGTACCATTGGGGGGGCGCGTGGATCCTATAATTCACCCCTCCACTTT. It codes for CASTIGGARGSYNSPLHF. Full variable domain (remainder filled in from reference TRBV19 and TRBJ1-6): DGGITQSPKYLFRKEGQNVTLSCEQNLNHDAMYWYRQDPGQGLRLIYYSQIVNDFQKGDIAEGYSVSREKKESFPLTVTSAQKNPTAFYLCASTIGGARGSYNSPLHFGNGTRLTVT.

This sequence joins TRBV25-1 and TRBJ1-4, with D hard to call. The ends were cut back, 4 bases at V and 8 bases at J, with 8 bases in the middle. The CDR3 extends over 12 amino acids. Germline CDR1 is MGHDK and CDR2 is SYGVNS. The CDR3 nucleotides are TGTGCCAGCAGTGTCAACAGCGAAAAACTGTTTTTT. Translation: CASSVNSEKLFF.

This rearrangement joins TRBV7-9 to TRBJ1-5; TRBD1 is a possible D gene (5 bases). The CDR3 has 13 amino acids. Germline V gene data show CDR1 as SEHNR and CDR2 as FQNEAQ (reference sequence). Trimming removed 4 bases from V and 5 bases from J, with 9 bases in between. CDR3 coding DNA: TGTGCCAGCAGCTCCCAAGGGGATCAGCCCCAGCATTTT. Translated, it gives CASSSQGDQPQHF.

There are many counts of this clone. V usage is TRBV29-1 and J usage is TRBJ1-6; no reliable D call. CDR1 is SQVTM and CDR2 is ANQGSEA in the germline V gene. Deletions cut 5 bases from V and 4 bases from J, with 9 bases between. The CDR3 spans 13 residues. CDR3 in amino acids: CSVTSGYNSPLHF. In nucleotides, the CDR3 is TGCAGCGTTACGAGTGGGTATAATTCACCCCTCCACTTT. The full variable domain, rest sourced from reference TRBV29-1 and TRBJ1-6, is SAVISQKPSRDICQRGTSLTIQCQVDSQVTMMFWYRQQPGQSLTLIATANQGSEATYESGFVIDKFPISRPNLTFSTLTVSNMSPEDSSIYLCSVTSGYNSPLHFGNGTRLTVT.

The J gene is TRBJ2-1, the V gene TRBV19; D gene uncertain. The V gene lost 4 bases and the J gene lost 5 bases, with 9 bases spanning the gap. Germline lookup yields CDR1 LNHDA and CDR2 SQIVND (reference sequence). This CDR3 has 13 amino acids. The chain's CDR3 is CASSTGVNNEQFF. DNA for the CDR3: TGTGCCAGTAGTACGGGCGTGAACAATGAGCAGTTCTTC.

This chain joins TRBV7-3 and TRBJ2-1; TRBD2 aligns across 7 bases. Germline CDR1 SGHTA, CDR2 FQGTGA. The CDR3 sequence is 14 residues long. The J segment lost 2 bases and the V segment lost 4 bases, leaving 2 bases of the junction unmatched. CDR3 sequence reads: CASSSREPYNEQFF. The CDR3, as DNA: TGTGCCAGCAGCTCGCGGGAGCCCTACAATGAGCAGTTCTTC.

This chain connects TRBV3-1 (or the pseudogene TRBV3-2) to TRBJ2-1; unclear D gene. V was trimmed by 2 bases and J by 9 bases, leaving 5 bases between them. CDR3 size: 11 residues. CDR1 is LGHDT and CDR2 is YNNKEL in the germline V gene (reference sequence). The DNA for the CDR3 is TGTGCCAGCAGCCAAAATATTGAGCAGTTCTTC. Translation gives CASSQNIEQFF.